This T cell receptor (beta chain) was profiled in a study of neurological immune-mediated disorders. TCRdb redid the calling of the 5' RACE reads with MiXCR, one entry per CDR3 protein. The repertoire holds approximately 85,000 distinct CDR3 sequences, with over 10% as singletons. Germline-derived CDR1 and CDR2 are MNHNY and SVGAGI (reference sequence). CDR3 length: 15 residues. V was trimmed by 7 bases and J by 1 base, leaving 15 bases between them. This sample's time point: longitudinal time-point 2. J is TRBJ2-3 and V is TRBV6-6; maybe TRBD1 (6 bases). The sample comprised PBMCs. The clonotype originates from a female donor with HTLV-1-associated myelopathy (HAM/TSP). The CDR3 region is CASKGAGARTDTQYF. The CDR3 DNA reads as TGTGCCAGCAAGGGTGCAGGGGCCCGCACAGATACGCAGTATTTT.